This T cell receptor beta chain stems from a study of cytomegalovirus exposure and HLA in healthy donors. It was with 60 Vbeta and 13 Jbeta primers that the PCR ran. Measured with immunoSEQ multiplex PCR; TCRdb has only the in-frame clones, and not every one. The sample has roughly 98,000 clones; less than 65% are singletons. With respect to this clone: Its specificity is unknown.

V lost 2 bases to trimming and J lost 4 bases, with 9 bases between them. Germline values: CDR1 SGHKS, CDR2 YYEKEE (reference sequence). The CDR3 extends over 13 amino acids. General study results and limits: A prior analysis recorded that most TCR beta V segments were productive about 87% or about 30% of the time.

The rearrangement joins TRBV5-5 to TRBJ1-1; D gene unclear. The TCR sequence derives from a woman in her 30s in good health and CMV-seropositive. Sequenced material: PBMCs. As DNA, the CDR3 is TGTGCCAGCAGCTTCCTAGACGGCACTGAAGCTTTCTTT. Translating gives CASSFLDGTEAFF.